Presented here are 2 T cell receptor beta chains from one specimen sequenced in a study of cytomegalovirus exposure and HLA in healthy donors. The PCR was carried out with 60 Vbeta primers and 13 Jbeta primers. This table comes from immunoSEQ multiplex PCR, and its TCRdb copy is limited to in-frame clones, with some not included. The sample records 110,000 or so clones, about four fifths being singletons. The specimen sequenced was PBMCs. Receptors were obtained from a young woman in good health and CMV-seronegative.

The CDR3 DNA sequence: TGTGCCAGCGGTTCCCGACAGATCACCTACGAGCAGTACTTC. It encodes CASGSRQITYEQYF. The chain carries TRBV5-6 and TRBJ2-7; D possibly corresponds to TRBD1 (5 bases). There are 14 residues in the CDR3. Germline V gene sequence: CDR1 SGHDT, CDR2 YYEEEE. Trimming stripped 7 bases from V and 2 bases from J, with 16 bases between.

The chain is built from TRBV25-1 and TRBJ2-3; D unclear. V was clipped by 5 bases and J by 4 bases, with 10 bases between them. This CDR3 has 13 residues. CDR1 and CDR2 (germline): MGHDK, SYGVNS. Here the CDR3 reads CASSPPSADTQYF. In nucleotides, the CDR3 is TGTGCCAGCAGTCCCCCTTCGGCAGATACGCAGTATTTT.